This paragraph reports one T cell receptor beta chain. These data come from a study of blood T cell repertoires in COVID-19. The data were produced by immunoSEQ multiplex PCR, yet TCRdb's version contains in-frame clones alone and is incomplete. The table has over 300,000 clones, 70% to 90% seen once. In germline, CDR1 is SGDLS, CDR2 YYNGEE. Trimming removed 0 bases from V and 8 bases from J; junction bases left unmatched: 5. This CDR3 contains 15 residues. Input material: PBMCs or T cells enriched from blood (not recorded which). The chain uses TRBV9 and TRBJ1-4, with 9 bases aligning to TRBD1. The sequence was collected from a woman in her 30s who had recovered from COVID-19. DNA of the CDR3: TGTGCCAGCAGCGTAGAAGGGACAGGGTTCGAAAAACTGTTTTTT. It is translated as CASSVEGTGFEKLFF.